This T cell receptor beta chain originates from a study of response to subunit inactivated influenza vaccine. Findings and limits, study-wide: It was the authors' suggestion that each seasonal influenza vaccination recruits few new T cells.

With respect to this clonotype: What it recognizes is unknown.

TCRdb re-analysed the RT-PCR reads in MiXCR, keeping a single row per CDR3 protein. The sample has over 450,000 distinct CDR3 sequences; about an eighth are singletons. Trimming left V 6 bases short and J 4 bases short, with 12 bases between. This CDR3 is built from 13 residues. Sequencing used PBMCs from blood, obtained 35 to 45 days after vaccination. The chain combines TRBV12-3 or TRBV12-4 with TRBJ1-2, with D uncertain. The clonotype was recovered from a man aged 50 or older who received an inactivated influenza vaccine. CDR3 sequence reads: CASSTSAAYGYTF. CDR3 DNA: TGTGCCAGCAGCACGTCCGCAGCCTATGGCTACACCTTC.